Below, 21 T cell receptor beta chains from the same sample are listed, as sequenced in a study of control samples from healthy donors and cancer patients. Profiling relied on immunoSEQ multiplex PCR, and the TCRdb table lists in-frame clones only, not all of them. The sample lists 400,000 to 450,000 clones, about nine tenths occurring once. What was sequenced was PBMCs. These receptors were taken from a man aged 40-49 years with head and neck cancer.

This chain connects TRBV19 to TRBJ2-3; 9 bases agree with TRBD2. CDR3 size: 17 residues. V was clipped by 2 bases and J by 4 bases; unmatched bases: 10. Germline CDR1 is LNHDA and CDR2 is SQIVND (reference sequence). The chain's CDR3 is CASSIRRGGLNSDTQYF. The CDR3 coding sequence is TGTGCCAGTAGTATAAGGCGGGGGGGCCTGAATTCAGATACGCAGTATTTT.

The rearrangement joins TRBV24-1 to TRBJ2-3; D unresolved. The CDR3 sequence is 14 residues long. With 3 bases removed from V and 0 bases from J, the gap between germline ends came to 6 bases. Germline assignment: CDR1 KGHDR and CDR2 SFDVKD. As DNA, the CDR3 is TGTGCCACCAGTGATCCGCGGAGCACAGATACGCAGTATTTT. Amino acid sequence: CATSDPRSTDTQYF.

The chain couples TRBV24-1 to TRBJ1-2; D uncertain. Trimming took off 1 base at V and 7 bases at J, with 9 bases between the two ends. This CDR3 is 13 amino acids long. Germline CDR1 reads KGHDR; CDR2 reads SFDVKD. CDR3 in amino acids: CATSDFGVTGYTF. The CDR3 DNA reads TGTGCCACCAGTGATTTCGGGGTTACTGGCTACACCTTC.

The chain combines TRBV14 with TRBJ2-1, with D tentatively TRBD2 (5 bases). Trimming stripped 1 base from V and 9 bases from J, with 16 bases between. CDR1 and CDR2 from the germline V gene are SGHDN and FVKESK. The CDR3 covers 15 residues. The CDR3 spells CASSQAAQEVGEQFF. Here the CDR3 DNA reads TGTGCCAGCAGCCAAGCAGCCCAGGAGGTTGGTGAGCAGTTCTTC.

The rearrangement uses TRBV6-5 and TRBJ1-2; D uncertain. The CDR3 has 13 amino acids. V was clipped by 7 bases and J by 6 bases, with 15 bases between them. Germline V gene sequence: CDR1 MNHEY, CDR2 SVGAGI. This CDR3 is CASTTPWENGYTF. CDR3 bases: TGTGCCAGCACCACCCCGTGGGAGAATGGCTACACCTTC.

J is TRBJ1-5 and V is TRBV6-5; a possible D gene is TRBD1 (6 bases). Germline-derived CDR1 and CDR2 are MNHEY and SVGAGI. This CDR3 comprises 15 residues. The CDR3 region is CASQVGQGSNQPQHF. The DNA for the CDR3 is TGTGCTTCGCAAGTCGGGCAGGGGAGTAATCAGCCCCAGCATTTT.

CDR3 DNA sequence: TGTGCCAGCAGCGTCAGGGCCACAGGCCAGCCCCAGCATTTT. This translates into CASSVRATGQPQHF. J is TRBJ1-5 and V is TRBV9, with D possibly being TRBD1 (5 bases). The V end was cut by 2 bases, the J end by 7 bases, with 13 bases between. Germline CDR1 SGDLS, CDR2 YYNGEE. This CDR3 has 14 amino acids.

The sample holds one count of this clone. The chain links TRBV19 to TRBJ2-7; D gene unclear. Trimming took off 4 bases at V and 0 bases at J, with 10 bases between the two ends. The V gene's germline CDR1 is LNHDA and CDR2 SQIVND (reference sequence). This CDR3 comprises 14 residues. This CDR3 reads CASSTVQNSYEQYF. In DNA form, the CDR3 reads TGTGCCAGTAGTACAGTGCAGAACTCCTACGAGCAGTACTTC.

The chain carries TRBV30 and TRBJ2-1, with 7 bases fitting TRBD2. V dropped 0 bases and J dropped 6; count of bases not matched to a gene: 11. The CDR3 runs 16 residues. CDR1 is GTSNPN and CDR2 is SVGIG in the germline V gene (reference sequence). The CDR3 DNA follows: TGTGCCTGGAGTGTACGGATCCGGGGGGTGGGCAATGAGCAGTTCTTC. It yields the protein CAWSVRIRGVGNEQFF.

The chain carries TRBV28 and TRBJ2-1; 7 bases align to TRBD1. CDR3 length equals 14 residues. Germline lookup yields CDR1 MDHEN and CDR2 SYDVKM. Trimming took 7 bases from V and 1 from J; bases not matched to a gene: 4. The CDR3 DNA reads as TGTGCCAGCATGAGGGGGCAATCCTACAATGAGCAGTTCTTC. It translates to CASMRGQSYNEQFF.

The V and J genes are TRBV7-3 and TRBJ2-3; D not resolved. Germline V gene data show CDR1 as SGHTA and CDR2 as FQGTGA. The CDR3 runs 13 residues. V lost 5 bases, J lost 0 bases, and 6 bases lay in between. The CDR3 DNA reads as TGTGCCAGCAGCCCTGGGAGCACAGATACGCAGTATTTT. As protein: CASSPGSTDTQYF. The full variable domain, with the rest looked up from reference TRBV7-3 and TRBJ2-3, is GAGVSQTPSNKVTEKGKYVELRCDPISGHTALYWYRQSLGQGPEFLIYFQGTGAADDSGLPNDRFFAVRPEGSVSTLKIQRTERGDSAVYLCASSPGSTDTQYFGPGTRLTVL.

The sample holds a few counts of this clone. The rearrangement uses TRBV5-1 and TRBJ1-5; TRBD1 aligns across 9 bases. Germline-derived CDR1 and CDR2 are SGHRS and YFSETQ. The trim removed 0 bases at V and 2 bases at J, leaving 0 bases unmatched. The CDR3 totals 15 residues. In nucleotides, the CDR3 is TGCGCCAGCAGCTTGGGACAGGGGGGCAATCAGCCCCAGCATTTT. It encodes CASSLGQGGNQPQHF.

The V gene is TRBV19, the J gene TRBJ1-5; D gene uncertain. The CDR3 extends over 15 amino acids. Germline CDR1 LNHDA, CDR2 SQIVND (reference sequence). Deletions cut 6 bases from V and 1 base from J, with 13 bases between. CDR3 nucleotide sequence: TGTGCCAGTAGGATGCAGGCGGGGAGCAATCAGCCCCAGCATTTT. Protein: CASRMQAGSNQPQHF.

This chain connects TRBV5-1 to TRBJ2-7, with a weak D call TRBD2 (6 bases). V shed 4 bases and J shed 0 bases, with 17 bases lying between them. This CDR3 has 16 amino acids. CDR1 is SGHRS, CDR2 YFSETQ, per germline. CDR3 protein: CASSPPRPGDSYEQYF. The CDR3 coding sequence is TGCGCCAGCAGCCCGCCTCGTCCGGGAGACTCCTACGAGCAGTACTTC. Full variable domain (remainder filled in from reference TRBV5-1 and TRBJ2-7): KAGVTQTPRYLIKTRGQQVTLSCSPISGHRSVSWYQQTPGQGLQFLFEYFSETQRNKGNFPGRFSGRQFSNSRSEMNVSTLELGDSALYLCASSPPRPGDSYEQYFGPGTRLTVT.

The chain joins TRBV7-3 to TRBJ1-2; TRBD1 matches at 7 bases. The germline gives CDR1 SGHTA, CDR2 FQGTGA. Trimming removed 5 bases from V and 8 bases from J; junction bases left unmatched: 8. The CDR3 loop spans 13 amino acids. The DNA of the CDR3 is TGTGCCAGCAGCCCCGACAGGGTGGGCGGCTACACCTTC. Translating gives CASSPDRVGGYTF. The full variable domain, its missing parts supplied by reference TRBV7-3 and TRBJ1-2, is GAGVSQTPSNKVTEKGKYVELRCDPISGHTALYWYRQSLGQGPEFLIYFQGTGAADDSGLPNDRFFAVRPEGSVSTLKIQRTERGDSAVYLCASSPDRVGGYTFGSGTRLTVV.

This sequence joins TRBV2 and TRBJ1-4; tentative D call: TRBD1 (5 bases). The CDR3 contains 15 residues. Germline V gene sequence: CDR1 SNHLY, CDR2 FYNNEI. Trimming pared 8 bases from V and 0 bases from J, leaving 13 bases between. CDR3 in DNA: TGTGCCAGCGCGAGGGGATACACAACTAATGAAAAACTGTTTTTT. It encodes CASARGYTTNEKLFF. Full variable domain (missing parts from reference TRBV2 and TRBJ1-4): EPEVTQTPSHQVTQMGQEVILRCVPISNHLYFYWYRQILGQKVEFLVSFYNNEISEKSEIFDDQFSVERPDGSNFTLKIRSTKLEDSAMYFCASARGYTTNEKLFFGSGTQLSVL.

The CDR3 bases are TGTGCCACCAGCCCTGGACAGCTAAATAGCAATCAGCCCCAGCATTTT. Its protein product is CATSPGQLNSNQPQHF. The gene calls are TRBV15 and TRBJ1-5, with D perhaps matching TRBD1 (6 bases). V was cut by 5 bases and J by 0 bases, with 14 bases left in between. The CDR3 is made up of 16 amino acids. From germline, CDR1 is LNHNV and CDR2 YYDKDF (reference sequence). The full variable domain, completed using reference TRBV15 and TRBJ1-5, is DAMVIQNPRYQVTQFGKPVTLSCSQTLNHNVMYWYQQKSSQAPKLLFHYYDKDFNNEADTPDNFQSRRPNTSFCFLDIRSPGLGDTAMYLCATSPGQLNSNQPQHFGDGTRLSIL.

The chain carries TRBV30 and TRBJ1-4; D gene uncertain. Germline V gene lookup returns CDR1 GTSNPN and CDR2 SVGIG (reference sequence). The CDR3 runs 16 residues. Trimming took 2 bases from V and 3 from J, leaving 16 bases between them. CDR3 sequence (DNA): TGTGCCTGGAGTCAGGTAGCTCTCTTCTCTAATGAAAAACTGTTTTTT. This gives the protein CAWSQVALFSNEKLFF.

The chain recombines TRBV5-1 with TRBJ1-6, with 7 positions matching TRBD1. CDR1 and CDR2 from the germline V gene are SGHRS and YFSETQ. The CDR3 is 15 residues long. The V gene end was trimmed by 4 bases and the J gene end by 7 bases; junction bases not matched to a gene: 8. The CDR3 nucleotides are TGCGCCAGCAGCCCCGGACAGGTCCACAATTCACCCCTCCACTTT. Protein sequence: CASSPGQVHNSPLHF.

The chain couples TRBV2 to TRBJ1-2, with D tentatively TRBD1 (6 bases). Germline V CDR1 and CDR2: SNHLY, FYNNEI. The ends were cut back, 4 bases at V and 8 bases at J, with 17 bases in the middle. This CDR3 has 14 residues. CDR3 region: CASSGVWGAEGYTF. CDR3 DNA sequence: TGTGCCAGCAGTGGGGTCTGGGGGGCAGAAGGCTACACCTTC.

There are a few counts of this clone. The V and J genes are TRBV11-2 and TRBJ1-5; D perhaps matches TRBD1 (6 bases). With 5 bases removed from V and 0 bases from J, the gap between germline ends came to 14 bases. CDR3 length: 16 amino acids. The germline V gene encodes CDR1 SGHAT and CDR2 FQNNGV. CDR3 loop: CASSLGGDYSNQPQHF. The CDR3 nucleotides are TGTGCCAGCAGCCTAGGGGGAGATTATAGCAATCAGCCCCAGCATTTT.